Below are 5 T cell receptor beta chains sequenced from a single sample in a study of T cell responses to AZD1222 COVID-19 vaccine (dated by TCRdb to 2020 to 2023). Interpreted using the paper, the time point label stands for: about 28 days (+/-7) after the second vaccine dose. Libraries were prepared through the immunoSEQ multiplex PCR assay. TCRdb mirrors the immuneACCESS table, restricted to in-frame sequences. Some clones are absent from its copies; in checked studies, under half trace to an unresolved V gene, and the reason for the others is unknown. The sample table holds 150,000 or so clones, of which approximately 94% were seen once. The leading ten clones occupy under 6% of the sample. The specimen comprised peripheral blood, sampled 28 days after the second AZD1222 dose. These receptors all stem from an adult who received the AZD1222 COVID-19 vaccine.

The chain recombines TRBV6-6 with TRBJ2-1; 7 bases match TRBD1. The CDR3 is made up of 14 amino acids. Unmatched junction bases numbered 2, after V lost 6 bases and J lost 0 bases. Per the germline V gene, CDR1 is MNHNY and CDR2 is SVGAGI (reference sequence). CDR3 in DNA: TGTGCCAGCAGGCCAGGGGGCTCCTACAATGAGCAGTTCTTC. Protein: CASRPGGSYNEQFF.

The chain combines TRBV11-2 with TRBJ1-2, with D perhaps TRBD1 (5 bases). This CDR3 spans 16 amino acids. The V and J ends lost 7 bases and 5 bases respectively, with 23 bases between them. Germline loops: CDR1 SGHAT, CDR2 FQNNGV. The CDR3 region has the DNA TGTGCCAGCAACCCCGACCAGTCGGGGGGGGTGTATGGCTACACCTTC. Translation gives CASNPDQSGGVYGYTF.

CDR3 nucleotides: TGTGCCACCAGCAGGGGTGGACTAGCGGGAGTGGGCGGGGAGCTGTTTTTT. This encodes CATSRGGLAGVGGELFF. This rearrangement joins TRBV15 to TRBJ2-2, with 13 bases fitting TRBD2. Germline assignment: CDR1 LNHNV and CDR2 YYDKDF (reference sequence). Germline trimming cut 3 bases from V and 7 bases from J; bases unmatched to any gene: 8. The CDR3 is made up of 17 amino acids.

This sequence joins TRBV3-1 (or the pseudogene TRBV3-2) and TRBJ2-5; TRBD1 agrees at 9 bases. CDR1 and CDR2 from the germline V gene are LGHDT and YNNKEL (reference sequence). Trimming at V came to 4 bases and at J to 2 bases, leaving 5 bases not matched to a gene. This CDR3 comprises 15 residues. The CDR3 DNA sequence: TGTGCCAGCAGCCCCTTGGGACAGGGTCAAGAGACCCAGTACTTC. Translation: CASSPLGQGQETQYF.

This sequence joins TRBV7-9 and TRBJ1-4; 10 bases are a match to TRBD1. Trimming took 5 bases from V and 7 from J; bases not matched to a gene: 4. The CDR3 is 14 amino acids. From germline, CDR1 is SEHNR and CDR2 FQNEAQ (reference sequence). The CDR3 loop reads CASSADRGGEKLFF. The CDR3 DNA reads TGTGCCAGCAGCGCGGACAGGGGGGGTGAAAAACTGTTTTTT. Together with reference TRBV7-9 and TRBJ1-4, the CDR3 gives the full variable domain: DTGVSQNPRHKITKRGQNVTFRCDPISEHNRLYWYRQTLGQGPEFLTYFQNEAQLEKSRLLSDRFSAERPKGSFSTLEIQRTEQGDSAMYLCASSADRGGEKLFFGSGTQLSVL.